This passage covers 30 T cell receptor beta chains from one sample sequenced in a study of OX40 agonist ivuxolimab in advanced cancers. Repertoires were generated with immunoSEQ multiplex PCR, while TCRdb's copy carries only in-frame clones and drops some. The sample contains some 14,000 clones, approximately 93% of which appear only once. This specimen consisted of CD4+ or CD8+ T cells sorted from blood, obtained in a trial of the OX40 agonist ivuxolimab. These receptors came from an adult with an advanced solid tumor such as melanoma, head and neck, liver or kidney cancer.

V usage is TRBV19 and J usage is TRBJ1-5; no clear D. From germline, CDR1 is LNHDA and CDR2 SQIVND (reference sequence). This CDR3 region has 15 residues. Trimming took off 3 bases at V and 1 base at J, with 10 bases between the two ends. The CDR3 loop reads CASSIAASSNQPQHF. The CDR3 DNA sequence: TGTGCCAGTAGTATCGCGGCCTCCAGCAATCAGCCCCAGCATTTT.

This chain uses TRBV10-1 with TRBJ2-1; 7 nucleotides match TRBD1. Trimming at V came to 5 bases and at J to 5 bases, leaving 12 bases not matched to a gene. The CDR3 covers 16 residues. Germline V lookup: CDR1 WNHNN, CDR2 SYGVQD (reference sequence). This chain's CDR3 is CASSFEVGGVDNEQFF. DNA of the CDR3: TGCGCCAGCAGTTTTGAGGTAGGGGGCGTCGACAATGAGCAGTTCTTC.

The genes are TRBV7-8 and TRBJ2-1; TRBD2 matches at 8 bases. Losses at the gene ends were 0 bases for V and 8 bases for J; bases not matched to a gene: 15. From germline, CDR1 is SGHVS and CDR2 FQNEAQ. The CDR3 covers 18 residues. CDR3 sequence: CASSLAEPIAGPADEQFF. CDR3 nucleotides: TGTGCCAGCAGCTTAGCCGAACCGATAGCGGGACCGGCCGATGAGCAGTTCTTC. The variable domain in full, with the rest retrieved from reference TRBV7-8 and TRBJ2-1, is GAGVSQSPRYKVAKRGQDVALRCDPISGHVSLFWYQQALGQGPEFLTYFQNEAQLDKSGLPSDRFFAERPEGSVSTLKIQRTQQEDSAVYLCASSLAEPIAGPADEQFFGPGTRLTVL.

The J gene is TRBJ2-5, the V gene TRBV5-1; 7 bases fit TRBD2. With V trimmed by 2 bases and J by 3 bases, 10 bases remained unmatched. Germline assignment: CDR1 SGHRS and CDR2 YFSETQ. This CDR3 region has 16 residues. CDR3 nucleotides: TGCGCCAGCAGCTTCCTAGCGGCAGGAGGTAAAGAGACCCAGTACTTC. It translates to CASSFLAAGGKETQYF.

The chain uses TRBV27 and TRBJ1-2; no reliable D call. The V end lost 8 bases, the J end lost 4 bases, and 14 bases lay between the germline ends. The CDR3 totals 13 residues. From germline, CDR1 is MNHEY and CDR2 SMNVEV (reference sequence). The CDR3 protein is CASASGQTYGYTF. The CDR3 nucleotides read TGTGCCAGCGCCTCGGGCCAGACCTATGGCTACACCTTC.

This clone was seen once. This specimen includes other DNA sequences encoding the same CDR3. V usage is TRBV6-5 and J usage is TRBJ2-5, with 8 positions matching TRBD1. Germline CDR1 is MNHEY and CDR2 is SVGAGI. CDR3 length equals 15 residues. Unmatched junction bases numbered 3, after V lost 2 bases and J lost 1 base. DNA of the CDR3: TGTGCCAGCAGTTACCGCCAGGGGGCCCAAGAGACCCAGTACTTC. This codes for CASSYRQGAQETQYF.

The rearrangement joins TRBV7-9 to TRBJ1-2, with unresolved D. The CDR3 totals 15 residues. Trimming took 1 base from V and 2 from J, leaving 11 bases between them. CDR1 is SEHNR and CDR2 is FQNEAQ in the germline V gene (reference sequence). CDR3 amino acids: CASSLEQTKNYGYTF. The CDR3 bases are TGTGCCAGCAGCTTAGAACAGACGAAGAACTATGGCTACACCTTC.

The rearrangement links TRBV28 to TRBJ1-4; tentatively, D is TRBD1 (5 bases). In germline, CDR1 is MDHEN, CDR2 SYDVKM. The V end lost 6 bases, the J end lost 2 bases, and 13 bases lay between the germline ends. This CDR3 contains 15 residues. The CDR3 loop reads CASSEIGGTNEKLFF. The DNA for the CDR3 is TGTGCCAGCAGCGAGATCGGGGGGACTAATGAAAAACTGTTTTTT. Complete variable domain (other parts from reference TRBV28 and TRBJ1-4): DVKVTQSSRYLVKRTGEKVFLECVQDMDHENMFWYRQDPGLGLRLIYFSYDVKMKEKGDIPEGYSVSREKKERFSLILESASTNQTSMYLCASSEIGGTNEKLFFGSGTQLSVL.

This chain uses TRBV6-1 with TRBJ2-1; D is ambiguous. CDR3 length equals 15 residues. Trimming took 0 bases from V and 2 from J, leaving 8 bases between them. The germline gives CDR1 MNHNS, CDR2 SASEGT. In nucleotides, the CDR3 is TGTGCCAGCAGTGAAGCGTCACAGCCCTACAATGAGCAGTTCTTC. Its translation: CASSEASQPYNEQFF.

This chain joins TRBV27 and TRBJ2-1; the D is unclear. The CDR3 consists of 13 residues. V shed 3 bases and J shed 6 bases, with 9 bases lying between them. Germline-derived CDR1 and CDR2 are MNHEY and SMNVEV (reference sequence). The DNA for the CDR3 is TGTGCCAGCAGTTTGGACCCGGCCAATGAGCAGTTCTTC. Translation: CASSLDPANEQFF.

J is TRBJ2-2 and V is TRBV5-6; D might be TRBD1 (5 bases). Germline V CDR1 and CDR2: SGHDT, YYEEEE. Trimming stripped 0 bases from V and 7 bases from J, with 10 bases between. This CDR3 spans 14 amino acids. Here the CDR3 reads CASSLVGVIGELFF. The CDR3 nucleotides are TGTGCCAGCAGCTTGGTAGGGGTTATCGGGGAGCTGTTTTTT.

This clone is a singleton in its sample. The chain is built from TRBV7-6 and TRBJ2-1; D not certain. The germline V and J ends were trimmed by 1 base and 3 bases, with 7 bases remaining between them. The V gene's germline CDR1 is SGHVS and CDR2 FNYEAQ. The CDR3 extends over 14 amino acids. The CDR3: CASSLVGDYNEQFF. CDR3 in DNA: TGTGCCAGCAGCTTAGTTGGAGACTACAATGAGCAGTTCTTC.

The chain couples TRBV2 to TRBJ2-2; TRBD2 agrees at 13 bases. V was clipped by 7 bases and J by 4 bases; unmatched bases: 9. The CDR3 spans 17 residues. From germline, CDR1 is SNHLY and CDR2 FYNNEI. Here the CDR3 reads CASTSGLAGVATGELFF. The CDR3 coding sequence is TGTGCCAGCACTTCAGGACTAGCGGGAGTCGCCACCGGGGAGCTGTTTTTT. The full variable domain, completed using reference TRBV2 and TRBJ2-2, is EPEVTQTPSHQVTQMGQEVILRCVPISNHLYFYWYRQILGQKVEFLVSFYNNEISEKSEIFDDQFSVERPDGSNFTLKIRSTKLEDSAMYFCASTSGLAGVATGELFFGEGSRLTVL.

The chain recombines TRBV2 with TRBJ2-7; no clear D. The ends were cut back, 4 bases at V and 3 bases at J, with 1 base in the middle. The CDR3 consists of 10 residues. The germline V gene has CDR1 SNHLY and CDR2 FYNNEI. CDR3 in amino acids: CASSVYEQYF. The CDR3 DNA sequence: TGTGCCAGCAGTGTCTACGAGCAGTACTTC.

The V call is TRBV6-4, the J call TRBJ2-1; no reliable D call. CDR1 and CDR2 from the germline V gene are MRHNA and SNTAGT. V was trimmed by 0 bases and J by 0 bases, leaving 6 bases between them. The CDR3 consists of 15 residues. The CDR3 loop is CASSDSPSSYNEQFF. The CDR3, as DNA: TGTGCCAGCAGTGACTCACCGAGCTCCTACAATGAGCAGTTCTTC.

The rearrangement uses TRBV18 and TRBJ2-3, with D uncertain. The V end was cut by 8 bases, the J end by 2 bases, with 8 bases between. CDR1 KGHSH and CDR2 LQKENI come from the germline V gene. This CDR3 is 12 amino acids long. This chain's CDR3 is CASTPFTDTQYF. The CDR3 DNA is TGTGCCAGCACCCCCTTCACAGATACGCAGTATTTT.

J is TRBJ1-6 and V is TRBV30; D remains ambiguous. Germline V gene data show CDR1 as GTSNPN and CDR2 as SVGIG (reference sequence). This CDR3 contains 13 residues. The V end lost 1 base, the J end lost 9 bases, and 10 bases lay between the germline ends. CDR3 sequence (DNA): TGTGCCTGGAGTGACATGACTGCTTCACCCCTCCACTTT. Its protein is CAWSDMTASPLHF.

This clone was observed a single time. V gene TRBV10-2 combines with J gene TRBJ2-1; 7 bases agree with TRBD2. Trimming at V came to 5 bases and at J to 8 bases, leaving 15 bases not matched to a gene. CDR1 is WSHSY, CDR2 SAAADI, per germline. This CDR3 region has 16 residues. The CDR3 nucleotides read TGCGCCAGCAGTACTCTCTTCGCTAGCGGAGAGGATGAGCAGTTCTTC. Its protein is CASSTLFASGEDEQFF.

The chain joins TRBV7-9 to TRBJ1-2; 10 nucleotides match TRBD1. This CDR3 is built from 15 residues. Trimming cost V 1 base and J 3 bases; bases outside gene matches: 2. From germline, CDR1 is SEHNR and CDR2 FQNEAQ (reference sequence). CDR3 sequence (DNA): TGTGCCAGCAGCTTAGGGGACAGGGGTGACTATGGCTACACCTTC. The encoded protein is CASSLGDRGDYGYTF.

The chain is built from TRBV10-1 and TRBJ2-7; possible D gene TRBD1, 6 bases. Looked up from germline, CDR1 is WNHNN and CDR2 is SYGVQD (reference sequence). The CDR3 extends over 14 amino acids. Deletions cut 4 bases from V and 5 bases from J, with 15 bases between. DNA for the CDR3: TGCGCCAGCAGTGCTAACACAGGGTTGAACGAGCAGTACTTC. This gives the protein CASSANTGLNEQYF.

The V gene is TRBV7-9, the J gene TRBJ1-2; no reliable D call. The CDR3 loop spans 13 amino acids. Germline V gene lookup returns CDR1 SEHNR and CDR2 FQNEAQ (reference sequence). Trimming removed 4 bases at V and 5 bases at J, with 11 bases between. The CDR3 coding sequence is TGTGCCAGCAGCTCGCTAGTCTTTTATGGCTACACCTTC. Its protein product is CASSSLVFYGYTF.

The chain links TRBV4-2 to TRBJ2-1, with D tentatively TRBD1 (5 bases). Germline lookup yields CDR1 LGHNA and CDR2 YNFKEQ. This CDR3 has 16 amino acids. Trimming left V 4 bases short and J 8 bases short, with 21 bases between. The CDR3 here is CASSPNTLQVPDEQFF. CDR3 coding DNA: TGTGCCAGCAGCCCCAACACCCTACAGGTTCCAGATGAGCAGTTCTTC.

This chain joins TRBV7-7 and TRBJ2-2, with D possibly TRBD1 on 6 matching bases. In germline, CDR1 is SSHAT, CDR2 FNYEAQ (reference sequence). With 4 bases removed from V and 6 bases from J, the gap between germline ends came to 12 bases. The length of the CDR3 is 14 residues. This CDR3 is CASSSDRRAGELFF. CDR3 DNA: TGTGCCAGCAGCTCCGACAGGAGAGCCGGGGAGCTGTTTTTT.

The V call is TRBV29-1, the J call TRBJ2-2; tentatively, D is TRBD2 (5 bases). The CDR3 spans 14 residues. CDR1 SQVTM and CDR2 ANQGSEA come from the germline V gene. With 4 bases removed from V and 3 bases from J, the gap between germline ends came to 12 bases. The CDR3 DNA sequence: TGCAGCGTTGCCGGGAACGGACACACCGGGGAGCTGTTTTTT. Protein: CSVAGNGHTGELFF.

This rearrangement joins TRBV29-1 to TRBJ2-2; 7 positions match TRBD2. Germline-derived CDR1 and CDR2 are SQVTM and ANQGSEA. This CDR3 has 11 residues. V gave up 6 bases and J gave up 9 bases; unmatched junction bases: 4. The CDR3 bases are TGCAGCGTCGGGGACTATCGGGAGCTGTTTTTT. It encodes CSVGDYRELFF.

The chain combines TRBV7-8 with TRBJ2-2; D ambiguous. Looked up from germline, CDR1 is SGHVS and CDR2 is FQNEAQ. This CDR3 comprises 17 residues. The V and J ends lost 4 bases and 0 bases respectively, with 15 bases between them. The CDR3 coding sequence is TGTGCCAGCAGCTCCACTACGCGGAGAACGAACACCGGGGAGCTGTTTTTT. As protein: CASSSTTRRTNTGELFF.

The gene calls are TRBV5-6 and TRBJ2-5; a possible D gene is TRBD2 (5 bases). The ends were cut back, 4 bases at V and 3 bases at J, with 19 bases in the middle. CDR3 length: 16 amino acids. The germline V gene has CDR1 SGHDT and CDR2 YYEEEE. The CDR3 sequence: CASSRPTIGGEETQYF. Written as DNA, the CDR3 is TGTGCCAGCAGCCGTCCCACAATTGGAGGAGAAGAGACCCAGTACTTC.

V and J are TRBV21-1 and TRBJ2-1; TRBD1, the D gene given by the table, was not confirmed from the DNA. TRBV21-1 is described as a pseudogene. CDR3 length: 14 amino acids. CDR3 in amino acids: CASSKEGQYNEQFF. For the CDR3, the DNA is TGTGCCAGCAGCAAAGAGGGACAGTACAATGAGCAGTTCTTC.

J is TRBJ2-3 and V is TRBV29-1; 12 positions match TRBD2. The germline V gene encodes CDR1 SQVTM and CDR2 ANQGSEA. Germline trimming cut 7 bases from V and 2 bases from J; bases unmatched to any gene: 10. The CDR3 spans 16 residues. The CDR3 DNA reads TGCAGCGCCTCTAGACTAGCGGGAGATATCACAGATACGCAGTATTTT. Translating it yields CSASRLAGDITDTQYF.

This clone was picked up one time. The chain combines TRBV6-5 with TRBJ2-7, with 10 bases that match TRBD2. This CDR3 is built from 13 residues. The germline CDR1 and CDR2 sequences are MNHEY and SVGAGI. J lost 3 bases, V lost 6 bases, and 2 bases had no gene match. This CDR3 is CASSLAGVYEQYF. Written as DNA, the CDR3 is TGTGCCAGCAGCCTAGCGGGGGTCTACGAGCAGTACTTC.